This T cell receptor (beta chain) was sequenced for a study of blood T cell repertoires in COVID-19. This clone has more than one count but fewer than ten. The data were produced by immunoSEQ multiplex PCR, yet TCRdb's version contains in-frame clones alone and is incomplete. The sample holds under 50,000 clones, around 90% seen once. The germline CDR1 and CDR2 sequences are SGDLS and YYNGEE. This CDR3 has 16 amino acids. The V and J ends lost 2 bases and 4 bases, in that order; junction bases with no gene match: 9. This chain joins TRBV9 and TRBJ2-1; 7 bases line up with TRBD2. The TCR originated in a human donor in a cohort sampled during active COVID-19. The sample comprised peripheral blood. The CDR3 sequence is CASSVWPSGAYNEQFF. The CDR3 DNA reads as TGTGCCAGCAGCGTGTGGCCTAGCGGAGCATACAATGAGCAGTTCTTC.